Here is one TCR beta chain with its context. This sample includes further DNA sequences coding for the same CDR3. This specimen belongs to a study of control samples from healthy donors and cancer patients. Profiled with immunoSEQ multiplex PCR; TCRdb holds only in-frame clones, not every one. The table includes fewer than 150,000 clones, roughly nine tenths detected once. From germline, CDR1 is SGHTA and CDR2 FQGNSA. This CDR3 is built from 13 residues. V lost 1 base to trimming and J lost 2 bases, with 4 bases between them. This clonotype originated in a woman in her late teens or twenties in good health. Material for sequencing was blood. The chain carries TRBV7-2 and TRBJ2-3; no clear D gene. The DNA of the CDR3 is TGTGCCAGCAGCTTAGGAATCACAGATACGCAGTATTTT. As protein: CASSLGITDTQYF.